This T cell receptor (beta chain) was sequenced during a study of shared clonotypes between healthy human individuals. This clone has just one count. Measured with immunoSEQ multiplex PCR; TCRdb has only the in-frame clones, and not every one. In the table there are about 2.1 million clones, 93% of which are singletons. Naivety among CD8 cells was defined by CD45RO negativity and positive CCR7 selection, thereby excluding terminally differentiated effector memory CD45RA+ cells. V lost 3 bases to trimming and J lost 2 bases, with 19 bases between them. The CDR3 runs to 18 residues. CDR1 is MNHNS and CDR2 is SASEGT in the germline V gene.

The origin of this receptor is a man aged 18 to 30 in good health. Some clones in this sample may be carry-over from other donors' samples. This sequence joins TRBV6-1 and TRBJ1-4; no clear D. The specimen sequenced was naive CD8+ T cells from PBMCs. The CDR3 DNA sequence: TGTGCCAGCAGTGAGCGGGAACGCCTTCATGGGACTAATGAAAAACTGTTTTTT. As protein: CASSERERLHGTNEKLFF.